The clone carrying this TCR beta chain has a handful of counts. Its target is not known. For TCR, cDNA came from 5'RACE template switching, which added a universal primer site and UMIs. Via MiXCR, TCRdb re-called the 5' RACE reads, giving one row per CDR3 protein. Among hundreds of thousands of distinct CDR3 sequences listed, about a fifth were seen once. This sample is part of a study of T cells after yellow fever vaccination. Whole-study context: The SMART-Seq v4 Ultra Low Input method served to prepare the low-cell-number fractions. Findings and limits, study-wide: Clonotypes found in both CD4 and CD8 compartments made up a small share.

Germline values: CDR1 SGHAT, CDR2 FQDESV (reference sequence). This CDR3 is 19 amino acids long. Trimming took 5 bases from V and 0 from J, leaving 22 bases between them. The chain is built from TRBV11-1 and TRBJ2-2; D unclear. The sequencing used PBMCs, collected approximately 22 days after the first yellow fever vaccination. The source is a man younger than 35 who received the YFV17D yellow fever vaccine. CDR3 protein: CASSGPFDSGYANTGELFF. The CDR3 nucleotides read TGTGCCAGCAGCGGGCCATTTGATTCAGGCTACGCGAACACCGGGGAGCTGTTTTTT.